Following are 21 T cell receptor beta chains from one sample sequenced in a study of CD8 T cells in Susac syndrome. When the RNA was reverse transcribed, random hexamers were used with an input of roughly 0.45 to 1 ug. In TCRdb, the immunoSEQ multiplex PCR reads were re-called with MiXCR into one record per CDR3 protein. The sample has just over 300,000 distinct CDR3 sequences, around 90% seen once. Sequenced sample: CD4+ T cells from PBMCs. The receptors originated from a human donor with multiple sclerosis.

The chain links TRBV6-1 to TRBJ1-2, with D unclear. Per the germline V gene, CDR1 is MNHNS and CDR2 is SASEGT. Trimming removed 6 bases from V and 2 bases from J, with 10 bases in between. This CDR3 is built from 13 residues. CDR3 DNA: TGTGCCAGCAGCGCTACCGAAAACTATGGCTACACCTTC. Its translation: CASSATENYGYTF.

This chain connects TRBV29-1 to TRBJ1-1, with D possibly TRBD1 on 5 matching bases. CDR1 is SQVTM and CDR2 is ANQGSEA in the germline V gene. With 4 bases removed from V and 5 bases from J, the gap between germline ends came to 17 bases. The CDR3 loop spans 14 amino acids. CDR3: CSVGEQLWGTEAFF. The CDR3 DNA reads TGCAGCGTTGGGGAGCAGCTGTGGGGGACTGAAGCTTTCTTT.

The chain couples TRBV5-3 to TRBJ2-1; TRBD2 might be the D (7 bases). TRBV5-3 is an open reading frame whose function is uncertain. The CDR3 runs 15 residues. V lost 4 bases, J lost 5 bases, and 16 bases lay in between. CDR3 in DNA: TGTGCCAGAAGCGTTGGAGGGGGGGGCCACAATGAGCAGTTCTTC. Its protein product is CARSVGGGGHNEQFF.

CDR3 in amino acids: CASSLPGFRGSPNEQFF. As DNA, the CDR3 is TGTGCCAGCAGCCTACCGGGGTTTCGCGGGAGCCCCAATGAGCAGTTCTTC. The rearrangement uses TRBV2 and TRBJ2-1, with TRBD2 identical over 7 bases. Germline loops: CDR1 SNHLY, CDR2 FYNNEI. V gave up 6 bases and J gave up 6 bases; unmatched junction bases: 17. The CDR3 spans 17 residues.

V gene TRBV6-1 combines with J gene TRBJ1-2; D unclear. CDR1 and CDR2 (germline): MNHNS, SASEGT. This CDR3 spans 15 amino acids. V dropped 6 bases and J dropped 8 bases, with 22 bases sitting between them. Here the CDR3 reads CASRTTGRWNEGYTF. The CDR3 DNA reads TGTGCCAGCAGAACAACTGGACGGTGGAATGAAGGCTACACCTTC.

The chain links TRBV9 to TRBJ2-1; D unresolved. The CDR3 is made up of 14 amino acids. Germline values: CDR1 SGDLS, CDR2 YYNGEE. Trimming left V 2 bases short and J 9 bases short, with 15 bases between. The CDR3 loop reads CASSVATWNVEQFF. CDR3 coding DNA: TGTGCCAGCAGCGTCGCGACTTGGAATGTTGAGCAGTTCTTC.

This chain connects TRBV7-2 to TRBJ2-7; D remains unclear. The germline V and J ends were trimmed by 2 bases and 0 bases, with 17 bases remaining between them. Germline V CDR1 and CDR2: SGHTA, FQGNSA. The CDR3 length is 17 residues. The CDR3 DNA reads TGTGCCAGCAGCTTATACTTTTCACGAGCTTCCTCCTACGAGCAGTACTTC. Translation gives CASSLYFSRASSYEQYF.

This chain uses TRBV7-9 with TRBJ2-1; D remains ambiguous. Trimming removed 2 bases from V and 4 bases from J, with 18 bases in between. The CDR3 runs to 17 residues. Germline V gene sequence: CDR1 SEHNR, CDR2 FQNEAQ (reference sequence). The CDR3 region is CASSLYSMVKNYNEQFF. In DNA, the CDR3 is TGTGCCAGCAGCTTATATAGTATGGTGAAAAATTACAATGAGCAGTTCTTC.

The V gene is TRBV6-4, the J gene TRBJ2-2, with D possibly TRBD2 on 5 matching bases. Per the germline V gene, CDR1 is MRHNA and CDR2 is SNTAGT. The CDR3 is 14 amino acids. V was clipped by 7 bases and J by 3 bases, with 12 bases between them. CDR3 residues: CASTPERDTGELFF. The CDR3, as DNA: TGTGCCAGCACACCTGAGAGGGACACCGGGGAGCTGTTTTTT.

This clonotype appeared a single time. The gene calls are TRBV4-2 and TRBJ1-2; no reliable D call. Trimming pared 0 bases from V and 4 bases from J, leaving 15 bases between. This CDR3 is built from 16 residues. CDR1 is LGHNA, CDR2 YNFKEQ, per germline. For the CDR3, the DNA is TGTGCCAGCAGCCAAGAGTCAGACACCTTCAGCTATGGCTACACCTTC. The encoded protein is CASSQESDTFSYGYTF.

The chain carries TRBV15 and TRBJ2-3; 8 bases match TRBD1. The CDR3 covers 15 residues. V lost 8 bases and J lost 4; bases outside the gene matches: 11. From germline, CDR1 is LNHNV and CDR2 YYDKDF (reference sequence). The CDR3 nucleotides read TGTGCCACCGCCCCGGACAGGGCAAGGTCAGATACGCAGTATTTT. This translates into CATAPDRARSDTQYF.

This chain uses TRBV29-1 with TRBJ2-7; the D is unclear. Looked up from germline, CDR1 is SQVTM and CDR2 is ANQGSEA. V was pared by 4 bases and J by 2 bases, with 12 bases between. CDR3 length equals 13 residues. CDR3 protein: CSVVPEEPYEQYF. CDR3 nucleotides: TGCAGCGTTGTGCCCGAGGAACCCTACGAGCAGTACTTC.

The CDR3 is CASSEDPGGGEAFF. DNA of the CDR3: TGTGCCAGCAGTGAGGACCCAGGGGGCGGAGAAGCTTTCTTT. The V and J genes are TRBV6-1 and TRBJ1-1; 8 bases align to TRBD1. This CDR3 region has 14 residues. J gave up 8 bases and V 3 bases, and 8 bases lay outside the gene matches. In germline, CDR1 is MNHNS, CDR2 SASEGT.

The chain combines TRBV5-1 with TRBJ2-3, with 8 bases that match TRBD1. CDR1 is SGHRS and CDR2 is YFSETQ in the germline V gene. Trimming at V came to 3 bases and at J to 2 bases, leaving 5 bases not matched to a gene. This CDR3 is built from 15 residues. CDR3 residues: CASSSRDRSTDTQYF. CDR3 DNA: TGCGCCAGCAGCTCCCGGGACAGGTCCACAGATACGCAGTATTTT.

V usage is TRBV18 and J usage is TRBJ1-3; D gene unclear. The V and J ends lost 2 bases and 2 bases respectively, with 7 bases between them. The CDR3 totals 14 residues. Germline V CDR1 and CDR2: KGHSH, LQKENI. CDR3 DNA sequence: TGTGCCAGCTCACCAGGGTTGGCTGGAAACACCATATATTTT. Translating it yields CASSPGLAGNTIYF.

The chain links TRBV30 to TRBJ2-7, with D unclear. CDR1 and CDR2 from the germline V gene are GTSNPN and SVGIG (reference sequence). The CDR3 has 12 residues. V lost 5 bases and J 4 bases, leaving 12 bases between the germline ends. The CDR3 is CAWGLNRYEQYF. The CDR3 DNA is TGTGCCTGGGGGTTGAACCGGTACGAGCAGTACTTC.

The rearrangement joins TRBV12-3 or TRBV12-4 to TRBJ1-1; 10 positions match TRBD1. CDR3 length: 15 amino acids. Trimming at V came to 4 bases and at J to 6 bases, leaving 8 bases not matched to a gene. CDR3 amino acids: CASSSRDRGGSEAFF. Here the CDR3 DNA reads TGTGCCAGCAGTTCCCGGGACAGGGGTGGATCTGAAGCTTTCTTT.

The chain links TRBV27 to TRBJ1-1, with 7 bases aligning to TRBD1. The CDR3 consists of 14 residues. J lost 7 bases, V lost 6 bases, and 11 bases had no gene match. In germline, CDR1 is MNHEY, CDR2 SMNVEV (reference sequence). The CDR3 bases are TGTGCCAGCAGACCCTTCACAGGGGCGGATGAAGCTTTCTTT. Translated: CASRPFTGADEAFF.

The chain carries TRBV7-8 and TRBJ1-1; D might be TRBD1 (5 bases). Between the trimmed V and J ends, which lost 0 bases and 0 bases, there was a span of 11 bases. The CDR3 loop spans 16 amino acids. From germline, CDR1 is SGHVS and CDR2 FQNEAQ. The DNA of the CDR3 is TGTGCCAGCAGCTTAGCGCTGGGACGGGTGAACACTGAAGCTTTCTTT. It yields the protein CASSLALGRVNTEAFF.

The chain combines TRBV30 with TRBJ1-3; no clear D. From germline, CDR1 is GTSNPN and CDR2 SVGIG (reference sequence). Trimming took 0 bases from V and 2 from J, leaving 14 bases between them. The CDR3 covers 16 residues. CDR3 in DNA: TGTGCCTGGAGTGTACTGCCCCCATCCGCTGGAAACACCATATATTTT. Translating gives CAWSVLPPSAGNTIYF.

The V and J genes are TRBV7-9 and TRBJ1-1, with 10 bases fitting TRBD1. Germline trimming cut 4 bases from V and 7 bases from J; bases unmatched to any gene: 9. The V gene's germline CDR1 is SEHNR and CDR2 FQNEAQ (reference sequence). The CDR3 has 15 amino acids. For the CDR3, the DNA is TGTGCCAGCAGCTCGAACTCCGGGACAGGGGATGAAGCTTTCTTT. Translation: CASSSNSGTGDEAFF.